One and the same sample provided the 17 T cell receptor beta chains below, sequenced in a study of control samples from healthy donors and cancer patients. Clones were read by immunoSEQ multiplex PCR, and TCRdb kept only the in-frame ones, dropping some. The sample has fewer than 200,000 clones; approximately 94% are singletons. The sample was PBMCs. The receptors come from a man in his sixties with colorectal cancer.

V gene TRBV12-3 or TRBV12-4 combines with J gene TRBJ2-7; no clear D gene. The CDR3 consists of 13 residues. V was shortened by 2 bases and J by 7 bases, with 12 bases between the two germline ends. As DNA, the CDR3 is TGTGCCAGCAGTTTAATGCAGGTGAGGGAGCAGTACTTC. It is translated as CASSLMQVREQYF.

This chain links TRBV23-1 with TRBJ2-7; TRBD2 might be the D (6 bases). TRBV23-1 is flagged as an ORF with uncertain function. The V end lost 4 bases, the J end lost 2 bases, and 15 bases lay between the germline ends. This CDR3 region has 15 residues. The CDR3 sequence is CASSLSDGSTYEQYF. CDR3 DNA: TGCGCCAGCAGTCTCTCGGACGGGAGTACCTACGAGCAGTACTTC.

In the case of this clone: The same CDR3 also results from other DNA sequences found in this sample. The chain employs TRBV5-1 and TRBJ2-3; 9 bases map to TRBD2. CDR3 length: 15 amino acids. V was clipped by 0 bases and J by 6 bases; unmatched bases: 5. Germline V gene lookup returns CDR1 SGHRS and CDR2 YFSETQ. The CDR3 protein is CASSLGLAGTDTQYF. Here the CDR3 DNA reads TGCGCCAGCAGCTTGGGGCTAGCGGGGACGGATACGCAGTATTTT. Complete variable domain (other parts from reference TRBV5-1 and TRBJ2-3): KAGVTQTPRYLIKTRGQQVTLSCSPISGHRSVSWYQQTPGQGLQFLFEYFSETQRNKGNFPGRFSGRQFSNSRSEMNVSTLELGDSALYLCASSLGLAGTDTQYFGPGTRLTVL.

This clone showed up just a few times. The chain has TRBV2 and TRBJ2-1; D possibly corresponds to TRBD2 (5 bases). The germline V and J ends were trimmed by 5 bases and 9 bases, with 11 bases remaining between them. This CDR3 spans 12 amino acids. The germline V gene encodes CDR1 SNHLY and CDR2 FYNNEI. The CDR3 DNA reads as TGTGCCAGCAGTCCCCCCCGGGGTGAGCAGTTCTTC. This codes for CASSPPRGEQFF.

The rearrangement links TRBV5-6 to TRBJ2-7, with 14 nucleotides matching TRBD2. Germline CDR1 SGHDT, CDR2 YYEEEE. V dropped 0 bases and J dropped 4; count of bases not matched to a gene: 3. This CDR3 spans 16 amino acids. CDR3 protein: CASSLAGLAGGYEQYF. DNA for the CDR3: TGTGCCAGCAGCTTGGCAGGACTAGCGGGGGGTTACGAGCAGTACTTC.

The V gene is TRBV4-2, the J gene TRBJ1-1; D might be TRBD1 (6 bases). With 3 bases removed from V and 2 bases from J, the gap between germline ends came to 16 bases. The CDR3 consists of 16 residues. Germline V CDR1 and CDR2: LGHNA, YNFKEQ. CDR3 region: CASSHGRAGTNTEAFF. In nucleotides, the CDR3 is TGTGCCAGCAGCCACGGGCGGGCAGGGACAAACACTGAAGCTTTCTTT.

This chain connects TRBV6-1 to TRBJ1-2; 8 bases are shared with TRBD1. J gave up 6 bases and V 4 bases, and 4 bases lay outside the gene matches. This CDR3 spans 13 amino acids. CDR1 is MNHNS and CDR2 is SASEGT in the germline V gene. The CDR3 DNA sequence: TGTGCCAGCAGTGGACAGGGGAAGGATGGCTACACCTTC. Encoded protein: CASSGQGKDGYTF.

This rearrangement joins TRBV7-8 to TRBJ2-3; 7 nucleotides line up with TRBD2. Germline assignment: CDR1 SGHVS and CDR2 FQNEAQ. V lost 4 bases and J lost 1; bases outside the gene matches: 2. This CDR3 spans 14 amino acids. Written as DNA, the CDR3 is TGTGCCAGCAGCTGGGCGGGGGGCACAGATACGCAGTATTTT. Translating gives CASSWAGGTDTQYF.

V and J are TRBV7-9 and TRBJ1-2; TRBD1 aligns across 9 bases. V was clipped by 5 bases and J by 6 bases; unmatched bases: 10. The CDR3 length is 15 residues. The germline V gene encodes CDR1 SEHNR and CDR2 FQNEAQ (reference sequence). The chain's CDR3 is CASSPYGQGSDGYTF. The CDR3 DNA follows: TGTGCCAGCAGCCCCTACGGACAGGGGTCCGATGGCTACACCTTC.

The chain employs TRBV6-1 and TRBJ2-7, with D unresolved. Trimming removed 8 bases from V and 3 bases from J, with 5 bases in between. The CDR3 has 10 residues. Looked up from germline, CDR1 is MNHNS and CDR2 is SASEGT. CDR3 protein: CASRVYEQYF. The CDR3 nucleotides are TGTGCCAGCCGTGTCTACGAGCAGTACTTC.

The chain uses TRBV30 and TRBJ2-7, with D possibly matching TRBD1 (7 bases). The V and J ends lost 2 bases and 2 bases respectively, with 16 bases between them. The CDR3 extends over 15 amino acids. Germline V CDR1 and CDR2: GTSNPN, SVGIG (reference sequence). The CDR3 DNA is TGTGCCTGGAGTCCTCGGAGGGGGCCCACCTACGAGCAGTACTTC. Protein product: CAWSPRRGPTYEQYF.

This chain uses TRBV9 with TRBJ1-2; D is unresolved. In germline, CDR1 is SGDLS, CDR2 YYNGEE. Trimming took 0 bases from V and 2 from J, leaving 8 bases between them. This CDR3 has 14 residues. CDR3 bases: TGTGCCAGCAGCGTAGCTGCCGGAAACTATGGCTACACCTTC. Protein product: CASSVAAGNYGYTF.

The chain carries TRBV19 and TRBJ2-1, with 7 bases identical to TRBD1. V lost 6 bases to trimming and J lost 8 bases; unmatched junction nucleotides: 25. Germline loops: CDR1 LNHDA, CDR2 SQIVND (reference sequence). This CDR3 spans 19 amino acids. Written as DNA, the CDR3 is TGTGCCAGTAGAGGGAGCGGTGCTTCAGGGGGTCCTGTGGTCGATGAGCAGTTCTTC. It specifies CASRGSGASGGPVVDEQFF. Full variable domain (rest looked up from reference TRBV19 and TRBJ2-1): DGGITQSPKYLFRKEGQNVTLSCEQNLNHDAMYWYRQDPGQGLRLIYYSQIVNDFQKGDIAEGYSVSREKKESFPLTVTSAQKNPTAFYLCASRGSGASGGPVVDEQFFGPGTRLTVL.

CDR3 residues: CASSGGYRSQETQYF. The CDR3, as DNA: TGTGCCAGCAGCGGGGGATACCGGTCACAAGAGACCCAGTACTTC. This chain connects TRBV7-9 to TRBJ2-5, with D perhaps being TRBD1 or TRBD2 (5 bases each). There are 15 residues in the CDR3. Trimming cost V 5 bases and J 2 bases, with 15 bases left between them. Germline V gene sequence: CDR1 SEHNR, CDR2 FQNEAQ (reference sequence).

The V and J genes are TRBV12-3 or TRBV12-4 and TRBJ2-7; no reliable D call. The CDR3 is 12 amino acids. V gave up 5 bases and J gave up 5 bases, with 10 bases separating them. The CDR3 protein is CASSPQADEQYF. The CDR3 DNA reads as TGTGCCAGCAGTCCCCAGGCGGACGAGCAGTACTTC.

The chain joins TRBV6-2 or TRBV6-3 to TRBJ1-2; D possibly corresponds to TRBD1 (5 bases). CDR1 is MNHEY and CDR2 is SVGEGT in the germline V gene. V gave up 4 bases and J gave up 4 bases, with 16 bases separating them. The CDR3 runs 15 residues. In nucleotides, the CDR3 is TGTGCCAGCAGTTTGGGGGACCTCGTTGGCTATGGCTACACCTTC. It is translated as CASSLGDLVGYGYTF.

J is TRBJ2-5 and V is TRBV5-1, with 9 nucleotides matching TRBD2. This CDR3 has 16 residues. Germline V gene lookup returns CDR1 SGHRS and CDR2 YFSETQ. The junction had 11 bases not matched to a gene; V was cut back by 6 bases and J by 2 bases. This CDR3 is CASMLAGWINQETQYF. CDR3 nucleotides: TGCGCCAGCATGCTAGCGGGGTGGATTAATCAAGAGACCCAGTACTTC.